This record looks at one TCR beta chain sequence and its context. The source of the sample is a study of shared clonotypes between healthy human individuals. Germline V lookup: CDR1 MDHEN, CDR2 SYDVKM. V trimming: 6 bases; J trimming: 6 bases; junction bases outside the gene matches: 11. There are 15 residues in the CDR3. Assay: immunoSEQ multiplex PCR; the TCRdb copy retains only in-frame clones and omits some. The data hold approximately 120,000 clones, with 68% observed a single time. The gene calls are TRBV28 and TRBJ1-2, with 9 nucleotides matching TRBD1. The sequence derives from a woman aged 25 to 39 in good health. Sequences were obtained from memory CD8+ T cells sorted from blood. Subset indicated: CD45RO+ cells pooled with CCR7-negative TemRA cells. The CDR3 region is CASRKGRGTGNGYTF. In DNA, the CDR3 is TGTGCCAGCAGGAAGGGGAGGGGGACAGGGAATGGCTACACCTTC.